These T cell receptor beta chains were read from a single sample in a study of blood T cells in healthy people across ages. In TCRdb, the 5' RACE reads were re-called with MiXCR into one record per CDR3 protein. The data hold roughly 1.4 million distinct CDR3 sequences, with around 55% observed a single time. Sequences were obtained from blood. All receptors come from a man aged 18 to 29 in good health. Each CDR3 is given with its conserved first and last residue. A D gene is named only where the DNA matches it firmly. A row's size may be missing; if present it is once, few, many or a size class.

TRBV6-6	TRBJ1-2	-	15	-	TGTGCCAGCAGCCCTGGGGGCAGCCGAATCTATGGCTACACCTTC	CASSPGGSRIYGYTF
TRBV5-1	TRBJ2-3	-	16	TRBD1	TGCGCCAGCAGCCACAGCCGGGACAGCAGCACAGATACGCAGTATTTT	CASSHSRDSSTDTQYF
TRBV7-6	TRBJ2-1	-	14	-	TGTGCCAGCAGCTTAGCACCACAGCCCAATGAGCAGTTCTTC	CASSLAPQPNEQFF
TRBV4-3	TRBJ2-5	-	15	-	TGCGCCAGCAGCCAAGGTGGGGCGTCTGGGGAGACCCAGTACTTC	CASSQGGASGETQYF
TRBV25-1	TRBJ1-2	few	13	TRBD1	TGTGCCAGCACAGGAGGGGGCGACTATGGCTACACCTTC	CASTGGGDYGYTF
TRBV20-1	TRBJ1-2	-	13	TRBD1	TGCAGTGCTAGGGGACAGTTCCACTATGGCTACACCTTC	CSARGQFHYGYTF
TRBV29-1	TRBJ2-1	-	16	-	TGCAGCGTTGAAGGGCAGGCGGGGAATTCCTACAATGAGCAGTTCTTC	CSVEGQAGNSYNEQFF
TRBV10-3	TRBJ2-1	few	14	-	TGTGCCATCAGCGCCGGGACAACCGACAATGAGCAGTTCTTC	CAISAGTTDNEQFF
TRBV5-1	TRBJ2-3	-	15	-	TGCGCCAGCAGATCCTCAGGGAGTGGTACAGATACGCAGTATTTT	CASRSSGSGTDTQYF
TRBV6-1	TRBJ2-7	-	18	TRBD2	TGTGCCAGCAGTCAAGCGGGACTAGCGGGAGGCTCGGTTTACGAGCAGTACTTC	CASSQAGLAGGSVYEQYF
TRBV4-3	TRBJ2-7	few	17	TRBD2	TGCGCCAGCAGCCAATCCGGGACTAGCGACCTTTCCTACGAGCAGTACTTC	CASSQSGTSDLSYEQYF
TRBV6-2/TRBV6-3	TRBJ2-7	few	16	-	TGTGCCAGCAGTTTCCCCACCTACGAAATCGACTACGAGCAGTACTTC	CASSFPTYEIDYEQYF
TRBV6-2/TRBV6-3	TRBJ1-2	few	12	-	TGTGCCAGCATCAACGAGGGGGATGGCTACACCTTC	CASINEGDGYTF
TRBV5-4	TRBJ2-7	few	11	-	TGTGCCAGCAGCGCGGACTTAGAGCAGTACTTC	CASSADLEQYF
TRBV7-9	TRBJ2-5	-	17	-	TGTGCCAGCAGCCCCCCCAAGACAGAAACCGAGGGAGAGACCCAGTACTTC	CASSPPKTETEGETQYF
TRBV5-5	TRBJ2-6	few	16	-	TGTGCCAGCAGCTTCAGCTCCACGAGTGGGGCCAACGTCCTGACTTTC	CASSFSSTSGANVLTF
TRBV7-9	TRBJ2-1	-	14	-	TGTGCCAGCTGGCGATCTACAGACTACAATGAGCAGTTCTTC	CASWRSTDYNEQFF
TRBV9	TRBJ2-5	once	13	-	TGTGCCAGCAGCGTAGCTCCGCGGGAGACCCAGTACTTC	CASSVAPRETQYF
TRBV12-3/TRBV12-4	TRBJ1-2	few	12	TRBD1	TGTGCCAGCACCGAGACAGGGCATGGCTACACCTTC	CASTETGHGYTF
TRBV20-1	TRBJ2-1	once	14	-	TGCAGTGCTCCCAGGGATACTCCCCATGGGGGGCAGTTCTTC	CSAPRDTPHGGQFF
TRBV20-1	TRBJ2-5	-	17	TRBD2	TGCAGTGCTCCCGGCGCGGGGGGGTTACGAACGGGAGAGACCCAGTACTTC	CSAPGAGGLRTGETQYF
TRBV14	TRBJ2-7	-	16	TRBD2	TGTGCCAGCAGCCCAAGGGAAGGGGAGGGATCCTACGAGCAGTACTTC	CASSPREGEGSYEQYF
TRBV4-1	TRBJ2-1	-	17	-	TGCGCCAGCAGCCAAGTAACAGGTGCTAATATCTACAATGAGCAGTTCTTC	CASSQVTGANIYNEQFF
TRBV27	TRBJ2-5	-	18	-	TGTGCCAGCAGTTCCATCGCCTTGGGACAAGGCAGTCAAGAGACCCAGTACTTC	CASSSIALGQGSQETQYF
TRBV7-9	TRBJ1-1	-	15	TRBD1	TGTGCCAGCAGCCGCGGGACAGCGCTAAACACTGAAGCTTTCTTT	CASSRGTALNTEAFF
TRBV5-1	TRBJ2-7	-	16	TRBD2	TGCGCCAGCAGCTGGGGTCTTCTAGCGGGCGACTACGAGCAGTACTTC	CASSWGLLAGDYEQYF
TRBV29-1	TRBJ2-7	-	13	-	TGCAGCGGTTATATCGGGGGAGCACACGAGCAGTACTTC	CSGYIGGAHEQYF
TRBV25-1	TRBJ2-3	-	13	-	TGTGCCAGCAGTTTAGCGGAAATAGATACGCAGTATTTT	CASSLAEIDTQYF